This T cell receptor (beta chain) was documented in a study of shared clonotypes between healthy human individuals. Findings and caveats of the study: Between several donors, naive CD4 clonotypes were shared at a level of approximately 5%.

V lost 3 bases to trimming and J lost 4 bases, with 16 bases between them. CDR3 length: 16 amino acids. Germline V gene data show CDR1 as SGHDN and CDR2 as FVKESK. Investigators spread the genomic DNA of each subset evenly over several immunoSEQ plates. Assay used: immunoSEQ multiplex PCR; TCRdb lists only in-frame clones, some missing. The sample lists about 580,000 clones; 95% to 98% were seen once. On this clone: Its antigen is currently unknown.

Positive CCR7 selection of CD45RO-negative cells yielded the naive CD8 cells, and terminally differentiated effector memory CD45RA+ cells were excluded. This clonotype was sampled from a man aged 25 to 45 in good health. The sequenced sample was naive CD8+ T cells sorted from blood. This sequence joins TRBV14 and TRBJ2-1, with a weak D call TRBD1 (7 bases). CDR3 DNA sequence: TGTGCCAGCAGCCAGGGACGGGGGACAGCGTACAATGAGCAGTTCTTC. It yields the protein CASSQGRGTAYNEQFF.